This T cell receptor beta chain is drawn from a study of T cell changes during pregnancy in multiple sclerosis. Only in-frame clones appear in the TCRdb table, and some are missing; sequencing was by immunoSEQ multiplex PCR. The sample lists about 88,000 clones, 80% to 95% occurring once. This CDR3 spans 13 amino acids. From germline, CDR1 is LNHDA and CDR2 SQIVND (reference sequence). Germline trimming cut 3 bases from V and 10 bases from J; bases unmatched to any gene: 6. Here the sequenced sample was peripheral blood, taken in the first trimester of pregnancy. The sequence derives from a female donor with multiple sclerosis, enrolled in a pregnancy study. The chain is built from TRBV19 and TRBJ1-5, with 7 bases lining up with TRBD1. The CDR3 DNA is TGTGCCAGTAGTATGAAGGGGGCGCGTCCCCAGCATTTT. Its protein is CASSMKGARPQHF.